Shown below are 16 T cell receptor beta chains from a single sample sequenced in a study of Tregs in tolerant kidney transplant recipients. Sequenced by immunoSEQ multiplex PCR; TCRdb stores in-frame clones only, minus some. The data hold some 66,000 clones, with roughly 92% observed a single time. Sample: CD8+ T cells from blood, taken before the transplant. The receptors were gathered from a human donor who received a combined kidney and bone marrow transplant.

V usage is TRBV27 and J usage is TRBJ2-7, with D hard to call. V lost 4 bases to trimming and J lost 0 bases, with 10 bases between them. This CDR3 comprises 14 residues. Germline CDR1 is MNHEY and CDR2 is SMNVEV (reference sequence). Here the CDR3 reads CASSSFSSSYEQYF. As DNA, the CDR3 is TGTGCCAGCAGTTCATTTTCCAGCTCCTACGAGCAGTACTTC.

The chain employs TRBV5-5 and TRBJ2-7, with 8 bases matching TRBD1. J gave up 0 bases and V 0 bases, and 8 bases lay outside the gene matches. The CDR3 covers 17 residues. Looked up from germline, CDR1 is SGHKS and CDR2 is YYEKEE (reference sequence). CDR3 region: CASSLVSWTGPSYEQYF. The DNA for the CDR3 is TGTGCCAGCAGCTTGGTTTCTTGGACAGGGCCCTCCTACGAGCAGTACTTC. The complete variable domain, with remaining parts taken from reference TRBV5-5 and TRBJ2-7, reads DAGVTQSPTHLIKTRGQQVTLRCSPISGHKSVSWYQQVLGQGPQFIFQYYEKEERGRGNFPDRFSARQFPNYSSELNVNALLLGDSALYLCASSLVSWTGPSYEQYFGPGTRLTVT.

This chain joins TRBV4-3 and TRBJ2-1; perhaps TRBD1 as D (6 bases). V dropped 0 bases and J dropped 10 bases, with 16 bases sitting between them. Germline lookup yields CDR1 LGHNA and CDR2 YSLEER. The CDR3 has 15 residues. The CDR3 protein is CASSQDPYREGEQFF. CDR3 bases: TGCGCCAGCAGCCAAGACCCGTACAGGGAAGGCGAGCAGTTCTTC.

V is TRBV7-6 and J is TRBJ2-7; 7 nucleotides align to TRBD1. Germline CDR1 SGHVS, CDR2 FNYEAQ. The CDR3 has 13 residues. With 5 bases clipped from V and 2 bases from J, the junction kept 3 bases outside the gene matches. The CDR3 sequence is CASSPGQPYEQYF. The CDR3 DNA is TGTGCCAGCAGCCCGGGACAGCCCTACGAGCAGTACTTC. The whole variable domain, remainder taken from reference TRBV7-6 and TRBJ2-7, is GAGVSQSPRYKVTKRGQDVALRCDPISGHVSLYWYRQALGQGPEFLTYFNYEAQQDKSGLPNDRFSAERPEGSISTLTIQRTEQRDSAMYRCASSPGQPYEQYFGPGTRLTVT.

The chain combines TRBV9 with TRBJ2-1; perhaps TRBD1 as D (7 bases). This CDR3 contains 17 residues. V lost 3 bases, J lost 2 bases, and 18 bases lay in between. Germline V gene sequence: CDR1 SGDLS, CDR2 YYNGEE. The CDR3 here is CASSASKGGGAYNEQFF. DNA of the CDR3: TGTGCCAGCAGCGCCTCCAAAGGAGGGGGCGCCTACAATGAGCAGTTCTTC.

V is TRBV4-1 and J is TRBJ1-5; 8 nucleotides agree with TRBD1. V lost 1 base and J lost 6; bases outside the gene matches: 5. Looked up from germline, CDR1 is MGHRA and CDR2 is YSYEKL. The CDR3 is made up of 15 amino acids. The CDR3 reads CASSQGTGSLQPQHF. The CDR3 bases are TGCGCCAGCAGCCAAGGGACAGGGAGTCTTCAGCCCCAGCATTTT.

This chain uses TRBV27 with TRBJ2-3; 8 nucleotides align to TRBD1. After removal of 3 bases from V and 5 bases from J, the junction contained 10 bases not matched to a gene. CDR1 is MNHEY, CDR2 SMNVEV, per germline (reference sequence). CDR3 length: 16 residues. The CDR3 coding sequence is TGTGCCAGCAGTTTTTGGGCAGGGGGCGCAGGAGATACGCAGTATTTT. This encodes CASSFWAGGAGDTQYF.

As DNA, the CDR3 is TGTGCCAGCGTCGCTCGGGGGGGCCATGAGCAGTTCTTC. As protein: CASVARGGHEQFF. This chain connects TRBV2 to TRBJ2-1; TRBD2 matches 8 bases. The CDR3 is 13 residues long. Per the germline V gene, CDR1 is SNHLY and CDR2 is FYNNEI. After removal of 8 bases from V and 8 bases from J, the junction contained 8 bases not matched to a gene.

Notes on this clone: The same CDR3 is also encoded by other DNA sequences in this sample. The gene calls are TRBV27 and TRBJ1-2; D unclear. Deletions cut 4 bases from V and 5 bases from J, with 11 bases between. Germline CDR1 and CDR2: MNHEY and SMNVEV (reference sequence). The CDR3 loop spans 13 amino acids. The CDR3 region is CASSWGREYGYTF. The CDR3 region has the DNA TGTGCCAGCAGTTGGGGTCGGGAATATGGCTACACCTTC.

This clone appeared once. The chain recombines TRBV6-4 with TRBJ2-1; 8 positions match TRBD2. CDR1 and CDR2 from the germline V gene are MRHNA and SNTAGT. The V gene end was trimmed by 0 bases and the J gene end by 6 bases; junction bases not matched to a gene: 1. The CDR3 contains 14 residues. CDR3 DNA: TGTGCCAGCAGTGACTCCCTAGCGGGCAATGAGCAGTTCTTC. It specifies CASSDSLAGNEQFF.

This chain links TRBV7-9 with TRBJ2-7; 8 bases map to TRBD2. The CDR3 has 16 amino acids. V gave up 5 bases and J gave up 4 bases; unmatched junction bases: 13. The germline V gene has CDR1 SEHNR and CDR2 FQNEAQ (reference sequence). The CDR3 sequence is CASSLGSGTRPYEQYF. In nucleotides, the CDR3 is TGTGCCAGCAGCCTAGGATCCGGGACTAGGCCTTACGAGCAGTACTTC.

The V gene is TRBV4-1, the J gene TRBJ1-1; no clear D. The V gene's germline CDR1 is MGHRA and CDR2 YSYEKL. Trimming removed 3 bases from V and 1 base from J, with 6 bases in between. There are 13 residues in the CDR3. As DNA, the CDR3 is TGCGCCAGCAGCCACAACGGGAACACTGAAGCTTTCTTT. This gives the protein CASSHNGNTEAFF.

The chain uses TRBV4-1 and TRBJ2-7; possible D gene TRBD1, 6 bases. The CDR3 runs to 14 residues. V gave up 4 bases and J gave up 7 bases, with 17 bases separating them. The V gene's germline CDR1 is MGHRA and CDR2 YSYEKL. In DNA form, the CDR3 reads TGCGCCAGCAGCCGGGGGCCGGGTTCCCCGGAGCAGTACTTC. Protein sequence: CASSRGPGSPEQYF.

The CDR3 DNA reads as TGTGCCAGCAGCTCGAAGGGACTAGCGTCTTCCTACGAGCAGTACTTC. As protein: CASSSKGLASSYEQYF. The chain is built from TRBV5-6 and TRBJ2-7, with 10 bases fitting TRBD2. This CDR3 is 16 amino acids long. After removal of 3 bases from V and 1 base from J, the junction contained 7 bases not matched to a gene. The V gene's germline CDR1 is SGHDT and CDR2 YYEEEE.

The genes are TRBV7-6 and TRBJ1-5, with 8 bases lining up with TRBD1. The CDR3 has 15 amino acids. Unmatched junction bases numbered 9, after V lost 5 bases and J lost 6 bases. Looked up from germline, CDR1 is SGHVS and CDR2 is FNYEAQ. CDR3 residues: CASSKEQGTGQPQHF. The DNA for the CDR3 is TGTGCCAGCAGCAAGGAACAGGGGACAGGTCAGCCCCAGCATTTT.

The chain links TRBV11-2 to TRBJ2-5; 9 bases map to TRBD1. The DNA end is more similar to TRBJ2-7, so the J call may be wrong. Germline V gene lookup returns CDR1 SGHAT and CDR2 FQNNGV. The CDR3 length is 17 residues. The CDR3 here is CASSLDPRRTGVYEQYF. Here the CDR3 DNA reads TGTGCCAGCAGCTTAGATCCACGGAGGACAGGGGTGTACGAGCAGTACTTC.